These 17 T cell receptor beta chains came from one sample sequenced in a study of identical twins. TCRdb re-analysed the 5' RACE reads in MiXCR, keeping a single row per CDR3 protein. The table has around 1.7 million distinct CDR3 sequences, about 30% seen once. Sequencing was performed on cord blood. The receptors shown here come from a newborn girl in good health.

The chain has TRBV4-1 and TRBJ1-1; D remains unclear. Looked up from germline, CDR1 is MGHRA and CDR2 is YSYEKL. This CDR3 is 17 amino acids long. Trimming stripped 3 bases from V and 1 base from J, with 18 bases between. CDR3 sequence: CASSHGNSRPGNTEAFF. For the CDR3, the DNA is TGCGCCAGCAGCCATGGAAACAGTCGTCCGGGGAACACTGAAGCTTTCTTT.

V usage is TRBV20-1 and J usage is TRBJ2-7, with 11 bases fitting TRBD1. Germline loops: CDR1 DFQATT, CDR2 SNEGSKA (reference sequence). The trim removed 5 bases at V and 5 bases at J, leaving 5 bases unmatched. The length of the CDR3 is 13 residues. CDR3 in DNA: TGCAGTGCTGGACAGGGGGCGAGGAACGAGCAGTACTTC. Its translation: CSAGQGARNEQYF.

The chain carries TRBV9 and TRBJ2-1; either TRBD1 or TRBD2 may supply D (6 bases each). Between the trimmed V and J ends, which lost 10 bases and 10 bases, there was a span of 21 bases. The CDR3 is made up of 13 amino acids. Germline V gives CDR1 SGDLS, CDR2 YYNGEE. The CDR3 coding sequence is TGTGCCGGGGGGCTCCCGGGGGATCAGGAGCAGTTCTTC. The encoded protein is CAGGLPGDQEQFF.

The chain joins TRBV4-1 to TRBJ2-4; 8 bases agree with TRBD1. The J call is doubtful: the DNA matches TRBJ2-7 better. The CDR3 is 15 amino acids. The germline gives CDR1 MGHRA, CDR2 YSYEKL. The CDR3 loop is CASSSAGTGNYEQYF. The CDR3 nucleotides read TGCGCCAGCAGCTCCGCCGGGACAGGCAATTACGAGCAGTACTTC.

To note about this clonotype: One junction end disagrees with the germline gene, perhaps due to a read error. V and J are TRBV20-1 and TRBJ2-3; D is perhaps TRBD2 (5 bases). CDR1 is DFQATT and CDR2 is SNEGSKA in the germline V gene (reference sequence). There are 15 residues in the CDR3. The CDR3, as DNA: TGCAGTACTAGAGATTGGGAGACTAGCACAGATACGCAGTATTTT. Translating gives CSTRDWETSTDTQYF.

In this sample, this clonotype turned up a few times. The V gene is TRBV5-5, the J gene TRBJ1-5; 9 nucleotides match TRBD1. This CDR3 comprises 16 residues. Per germline, CDR1 SGHKS and CDR2 YYEKEE (reference sequence). Trimming at V came to 3 bases and at J to 4 bases, leaving 8 bases not matched to a gene. For the CDR3, the DNA is TGTGCCAGCAGCTCGTACCGGGACAGGGTTAATCAGCCCCAGCATTTT. It is translated as CASSSYRDRVNQPQHF.

The rearrangement links TRBV12-3 or TRBV12-4 to TRBJ2-3; TRBD2 agrees at 11 bases. The CDR3 covers 15 residues. The J segment lost 11 bases and the V segment lost 3 bases, leaving 10 bases of the junction unmatched. The CDR3 here is CASSFSGGGADVQYF. The DNA for the CDR3 is TGTGCCAGCAGTTTTAGCGGGGGGGGCGCAGATGTGCAGTATTTT.

This chain uses TRBV28 with TRBJ1-1; perhaps TRBD1 as D (5 bases). The CDR3 is made up of 15 amino acids. Germline assignment: CDR1 MDHEN and CDR2 SYDVKM. V lost 5 bases and J 2 bases, leaving 15 bases between the germline ends. The CDR3, as DNA: TGTGCCAGCAGTCATCGACAGCGCCGAAACACTGAAGCTTTCTTT. Amino acid sequence: CASSHRQRRNTEAFF.

This clonotype was found a few times. The gene calls are TRBV3-1 and TRBJ2-3; TRBD2 agrees at 8 bases. Germline CDR1 reads LGHDT; CDR2 reads YNNKEL (reference sequence). CDR3 length equals 15 residues. V trimming: 6 bases; J trimming: 5 bases; junction bases outside the gene matches: 10. CDR3: CASRDRGGPEDTQYF. The CDR3 DNA sequence: TGTGCCAGCAGAGATCGGGGGGGCCCGGAAGATACGCAGTATTTT.

This clonotype showed up just a few times. The chain is built from TRBV12-3 or TRBV12-4 and TRBJ2-1, with 10 bases matching TRBD1. The CDR3 has 15 amino acids. The junction had 10 bases not matched to a gene; V was cut back by 6 bases and J by 8 bases. The CDR3 coding sequence is TGTGCCAGCAGCAGTCGGGACAGGGGAAAGCATGAGCAGTTCTTC. As protein: CASSSRDRGKHEQFF.

CDR3 amino acids: CASSPRDRVNEQFF. DNA for the CDR3: TGTGCCAGCAGTCCCCGGGACAGGGTCAATGAGCAGTTCTTC. The rearrangement joins TRBV11-2 to TRBJ2-1, with TRBD1 identical over 9 bases. Germline assignment: CDR1 SGHAT and CDR2 FQNNGV. This CDR3 spans 14 amino acids. Trimming removed 6 bases from V and 6 bases from J; junction bases left unmatched: 6.

The sample holds a few counts of this clonotype. J is TRBJ1-5 and V is TRBV6-1, with a tentative D call TRBD1 (5 bases). V was cut by 2 bases and J by 6 bases, with 11 bases left in between. CDR1 and CDR2 from the germline V gene are MNHNS and SASEGT. This CDR3 has 14 residues. The CDR3 loop is CASSEFLGAQPQHF. For the CDR3, the DNA is TGTGCCAGCAGTGAATTTTTAGGGGCTCAGCCCCAGCATTTT.

This rearrangement joins TRBV20-1 to TRBJ1-6, with D perhaps TRBD1 (5 bases). The CDR3 runs to 15 residues. The V end lost 5 bases, the J end lost 7 bases, and 18 bases lay between the germline ends. Germline values: CDR1 DFQATT, CDR2 SNEGSKA (reference sequence). CDR3 sequence (DNA): TGCAGTGCTGATCCAGGTAGCAGGGTAAATTCACCCCTCCACTTT. As protein: CSADPGSRVNSPLHF.

This clonotype has a count of ten or more. This chain links TRBV20-1 with TRBJ2-3; D is undetermined. V was pared by 5 bases and J by 0 bases, with 12 bases between. From germline, CDR1 is DFQATT and CDR2 SNEGSKA (reference sequence). The CDR3 is made up of 14 amino acids. This CDR3 is CSARSLSSTDTQYF. DNA for the CDR3: TGCAGTGCTCGAAGCCTTTCTAGCACAGATACGCAGTATTTT.

The rearrangement uses TRBV6-1 and TRBJ2-3, with D perhaps matching TRBD1 (5 bases). CDR3 length: 13 amino acids. The germline CDR1 and CDR2 sequences are MNHNS and SASEGT. The V gene lost 6 bases and the J gene lost 0 bases, with 7 bases spanning the gap. CDR3 loop: CASRGPSTDTQYF. DNA of the CDR3: TGTGCCAGCAGGGGGCCGAGCACAGATACGCAGTATTTT.

The gene calls are TRBV20-1 and TRBJ2-2; 7 nucleotides match TRBD2. CDR3 length: 18 amino acids. The trim removed 2 bases at V and 3 bases at J, leaving 15 bases unmatched. Germline V gene data show CDR1 as DFQATT and CDR2 as SNEGSKA (reference sequence). Here the CDR3 reads CSARLTGTTIWDTGELFF. The DNA of the CDR3 is TGCAGTGCTAGATTAACCGGGACTACCATTTGGGACACCGGGGAGCTGTTTTTT.

This clonotype was seen a single time. The chain is built from TRBV20-1 and TRBJ2-1; 10 bases match TRBD2. Trimming removed 5 bases from V and 4 bases from J; junction bases left unmatched: 5. This CDR3 comprises 14 residues. In germline, CDR1 is DFQATT, CDR2 SNEGSKA (reference sequence). The DNA for the CDR3 is TGCAGTGCTTTCAGGACTAGCGGATACAATGAGCAGTTCTTC. Its translation: CSAFRTSGYNEQFF.